This is a list of T cell receptor beta chains from one sample in a study of T cell repertoires in cytomegalovirus infection. MiXCR, applied by TCRdb to the reads, yields one record per CDR3 protein. The sample comprises about 890,000 distinct CDR3 sequences, roughly 30% of which are singletons, and over 12% rests with the top ten. Their specific antigens are unknown. The sequences come from cultured CD8+ T cells from PBMCs, collected from culture after CMV antigen stimulation. These receptors originate from a human donor in good health (CMV status not recorded). Some clones in this sample may be carry-over from other donors' samples. CDR3s include the opening cysteine and the closing phenylalanine or tryptophan. The D gene is left open where the match is weak. Size is stated for part of the rows, as once, few or many counts, or as a class when the clone is expanded.

D	J	size	V	CDR3	DNA
TRBD2	TRBJ2-5	.	TRBV7-9	CASSLDGGGAETQYF	TGTGCCAGCAGCTTAGACGGCGGGGGGGCGGAGACCCAGTACTTC
TRBD1	TRBJ1-2	.	TRBV6-2/TRBV6-3	CASSDRRLVGTGNYGYTF	TGTGCCAGCAGTGATCGCCGCTTAGTCGGGACAGGGAACTATGGCTACACCTTC
.	TRBJ2-1	.	TRBV27	CAAQGSLYNEQFF	TGTGCCGCCCAAGGGTCCCTTTACAATGAGCAGTTCTTC
TRBD2	TRBJ2-1	.	TRBV9	CVSSSGGGAGNEQFF	TGTGTCAGCAGCAGTGGCGGGGGGGCCGGTAATGAGCAGTTCTTC
.	TRBJ1-1	.	TRBV27	CASSYAGTGEAFF	TGTGCCAGCAGTTATGCGGGAACAGGGGAAGCTTTCTTT
.	TRBJ2-5	.	TRBV12-3/TRBV12-4	CASSFVVGETQYF	TGTGCCAGCAGTTTTGTGGTGGGTGAGACCCAGTACTTC
.	TRBJ2-6	.	TRBV7-9	CASSKRDAGANVLTF	TGTGCCAGCAGCAAACGGGACGCTGGGGCCAACGTCCTGACTTTC
.	TRBJ2-7	.	TRBV12-3/TRBV12-4	CASSSSDTVTYEQYF	TGTGCCAGCAGTTCCTCCGACACGGTCACGTACGAGCAGTACTTC
TRBD1	TRBJ2-7	.	TRBV19	CAASAGTGTYEQYF	TGTGCCGCATCGGCCGGGACAGGGACCTACGAGCAGTACTTC
.	TRBJ2-2	.	TRBV4-1	CASSPWERDMNTGELFF	TGCGCCAGCAGCCCCTGGGAGAGGGATATGAACACCGGGGAGCTGTTTTTT
TRBD1	TRBJ1-2	few	TRBV10-3	CAIKTGDSVDYGYTF	TGTGCCATCAAGACAGGGGATTCGGTTGACTATGGCTACACCTTC
.	TRBJ1-6	.	TRBV7-6	CASSSPHTGSNSPLHF	TGTGCCAGCAGCTCGCCCCACACAGGGTCGAATTCACCCCTCCACTTT
TRBD1	TRBJ1-1	once	TRBV5-1	CASMGQGRYTEAFF	TGCGCCAGCATGGGACAGGGTCGATACACTGAAGCTTTCTTT
TRBD1	TRBJ1-2	.	TRBV20-1	CSARTGETGGYTF	TGCAGTGCTAGGACAGGGGAGACGGGGGGCTACACCTTC
TRBD1	TRBJ1-1	few	TRBV4-3	CASSQDPGQGAVDTEAFF	TGCGCCAGCAGCCAAGATCCGGGACAGGGGGCTGTGGACACTGAAGCTTTCTTT